These 21 T cell receptor beta chains were sequenced from one sample in a study of Ad26.COV2.S vaccination and SARS-CoV-2 variants. Using immunoSEQ multiplex PCR, the repertoire was profiled, and TCRdb retains in-frame clones only, with some absent. This repertoire shows about 680,000 clones, roughly 90% found once; its top ten account for nearly 1.5%. Treatment here: some 20 received Ad26.COV2.S at low or high dose, single or two shots; roughly five received placebo; per-sample allocation not given. On day 63 after the first injection, vaccine and placebo recipients gave samples. Sequences were derived from peripheral blood, sampled in a trial of Ad26.COV2.S vaccine versus placebo. These receptor sequences come from a person between 18 and 59 years old who received the Ad26.COV2.S COVID-19 vaccine or a placebo.

This chain uses TRBV5-1 with TRBJ1-1, with a tentative D call TRBD1 (6 bases). Germline V CDR1 and CDR2: SGHRS, YFSETQ. The CDR3 has 12 amino acids. The V gene lost 1 base and the J gene lost 9 bases, with 10 bases spanning the gap. CDR3: CASSLIRDKAFF. CDR3 sequence (DNA): TGCGCCAGCAGCTTGATTCGGGACAAAGCTTTCTTT.

The chain joins TRBV5-1 to TRBJ2-1; a weak D match, TRBD2 (6 bases). Trimming left V 0 bases short and J 7 bases short, with 14 bases between. This CDR3 has 15 residues. Germline V gene sequence: CDR1 SGHRS, CDR2 YFSETQ. The CDR3 DNA is TGCGCCAGCAGCTTGGATGTGGGAGGAGGGAATGAGCAGTTCTTC. Amino acids: CASSLDVGGGNEQFF. Full variable domain (rest looked up from reference TRBV5-1 and TRBJ2-1): KAGVTQTPRYLIKTRGQQVTLSCSPISGHRSVSWYQQTPGQGLQFLFEYFSETQRNKGNFPGRFSGRQFSNSRSEMNVSTLELGDSALYLCASSLDVGGGNEQFFGPGTRLTVL.

The genes are TRBV6-1 and TRBJ1-6, with D unclear. CDR1 and CDR2 (germline): MNHNS, SASEGT. This CDR3 has 16 residues. Between the trimmed V and J ends, which lost 4 bases and 8 bases, there was a span of 18 bases. CDR3 amino acids: CASSVGPRPRDSPLHF. The CDR3 coding sequence is TGTGCCAGCAGTGTGGGCCCCAGGCCGAGGGATTCACCCCTCCACTTT.

This clone was detected only a few times. The V and J genes are TRBV20-1 and TRBJ2-7; D ambiguous. CDR1 and CDR2 from the germline V gene are DFQATT and SNEGSKA (reference sequence). The length of the CDR3 is 10 residues. Trimming shortened V by 4 bases and J by 5 bases, and 6 bases separated the two germline ends. CDR3 sequence (DNA): TGCAGTGCTACCCCGGACGAGCAGTACTTC. Its translation is CSATPDEQYF.

The chain couples TRBV2 to TRBJ1-3; TRBD1 matches at 7 bases. Looked up from germline, CDR1 is SNHLY and CDR2 is FYNNEI. The junction had 4 bases not matched to a gene; V was cut back by 2 bases and J by 0 bases. The length of the CDR3 is 16 residues. CDR3 DNA sequence: TGTGCCAGCAGTGAAATGGGACAGTCCTCTGGAAACACCATATATTTT. It specifies CASSEMGQSSGNTIYF.

The gene calls are TRBV10-2 and TRBJ2-5, with 7 positions matching TRBD2. From germline, CDR1 is WSHSY and CDR2 SAAADI. The CDR3 contains 13 residues. After removal of 7 bases from V and 2 bases from J, the junction contained 4 bases not matched to a gene. CDR3 sequence (DNA): TGCGCCAGCAAAGTAGCGGGTCAAGAGACCCAGTACTTC. This sequence encodes CASKVAGQETQYF.

The CDR3 is CASSLRALVGTEAFF. In DNA, the CDR3 is TGTGCCAGCAGTTTAAGGGCCCTGGTCGGCACTGAAGCTTTCTTT. The chain joins TRBV27 to TRBJ1-1, with D hard to call. The germline V gene has CDR1 MNHEY and CDR2 SMNVEV (reference sequence). This CDR3 region has 15 residues. Trimming shortened V by 2 bases and J by 4 bases, and 14 bases separated the two germline ends.

The chain couples TRBV5-1 to TRBJ1-6; D remains ambiguous. V dropped 3 bases and J dropped 0 bases, with 10 bases sitting between them. Germline V lookup: CDR1 SGHRS, CDR2 YFSETQ. CDR3 size: 16 residues. The CDR3 DNA is TGCGCCAGCAGCTCGCATGGGAGCTCCTATAATTCACCCCTCCACTTT. This translates into CASSSHGSSYNSPLHF.

CDR3 sequence: CASSLRDRTKSPLHF. The CDR3 DNA reads as TGTGCCAGCAGCTTGCGGGACAGGACTAAATCACCCCTCCACTTT. The chain employs TRBV5-6 and TRBJ1-6; the match to TRBD1 covers 8 bases. The CDR3 contains 15 residues. CDR1 is SGHDT and CDR2 is YYEEEE in the germline V gene. J gave up 10 bases and V 1 base, and 7 bases lay outside the gene matches.

J is TRBJ2-3 and V is TRBV6-2 or TRBV6-3; 7 bases line up with TRBD2. The ends lost 2 bases at V and 4 bases at J; junction bases unmatched: 9. The CDR3 extends over 16 amino acids. The germline V gene has CDR1 MNHEY and CDR2 SVGEGT. CDR3 residues: CASSYKRDPASDTQYF. As DNA, the CDR3 is TGTGCCAGCAGTTACAAGCGGGACCCGGCCTCAGATACGCAGTATTTT.

The V call is TRBV3-1 (or the pseudogene TRBV3-2), the J call TRBJ1-2; no definite D call. CDR3 length: 14 amino acids. Deletions cut 3 bases from V and 5 bases from J, with 13 bases between. Per the germline V gene, CDR1 is LGHDT and CDR2 is YNNKEL (reference sequence). The CDR3 region is CASSQNTPFYGYTF. Here the CDR3 DNA reads TGTGCCAGCAGCCAGAATACCCCCTTTTATGGCTACACCTTC.

The rearrangement links TRBV19 to TRBJ2-7, with TRBD1 matching 10 bases. V shed 5 bases, J shed 2 bases, and the junction held 6 bases outside the gene matches. CDR1 is LNHDA and CDR2 is SQIVND in the germline V gene (reference sequence). The CDR3 runs 15 residues. This CDR3 is CASSVSGTGAYEQYF. The CDR3 DNA sequence: TGTGCCAGTAGTGTTTCCGGGACAGGGGCCTACGAGCAGTACTTC.

Ten or more counts support this clone. This chain joins TRBV19 and TRBJ2-7; D unresolved. Trimming took 3 bases from V and 0 from J, leaving 9 bases between them. Per the germline V gene, CDR1 is LNHDA and CDR2 is SQIVND (reference sequence). This CDR3 comprises 14 residues. The CDR3 loop is CASSIAISSYEQYF. CDR3 nucleotides: TGTGCCAGTAGTATCGCGATTAGCTCCTACGAGCAGTACTTC.

The chain recombines TRBV11-3 with TRBJ2-7; TRBD1 matches at 7 bases. Germline V CDR1 and CDR2: SGHNT, YENEEA. There are 15 residues in the CDR3. V was clipped by 3 bases and J by 2 bases; unmatched bases: 7. CDR3 DNA: TGTGCCAGCAGCTTGGAACAGGGGAGTACCTACGAGCAGTACTTC. It codes for CASSLEQGSTYEQYF.

This chain connects TRBV5-1 to TRBJ2-2; weak D call: TRBD2 (6 bases). Germline CDR1 SGHRS, CDR2 YFSETQ. The length of the CDR3 is 13 residues. V gave up 2 bases and J gave up 6 bases, with 8 bases separating them. The CDR3 loop reads CASSLSGAGELFF. The CDR3 coding sequence is TGCGCCAGCAGCTTATCGGGGGCCGGGGAGCTGTTTTTT.

In regard to this clone: The same CDR3 can be traced to other DNA sequences in this sample. The V call is TRBV12-3 or TRBV12-4, the J call TRBJ2-7; no definite D call. The CDR3 has 12 residues. The V gene lost 0 bases and the J gene lost 4 bases, with 4 bases spanning the gap. The chain's CDR3 is CASSLAGYEQYF. As DNA, the CDR3 is TGTGCCAGCAGTTTAGCGGGGTACGAGCAGTACTTC.

V gene TRBV6-5 combines with J gene TRBJ2-7; TRBD2 aligns across 7 bases. In germline, CDR1 is MNHEY, CDR2 SVGAGI. The V gene end was trimmed by 8 bases and the J gene end by 3 bases; junction bases not matched to a gene: 7. This CDR3 comprises 13 residues. As DNA, the CDR3 is TGTGCCAGCGGAAAAAGCGGGAACTACGAGCAGTACTTC. Protein: CASGKSGNYEQYF.

The chain joins TRBV6-1 to TRBJ2-2, with a weak D call TRBD1 (6 bases). The germline V gene has CDR1 MNHNS and CDR2 SASEGT. CDR3 size: 14 residues. Deletions cut 3 bases from V and 5 bases from J, with 10 bases between. Written as DNA, the CDR3 is TGTGCCAGCAGTGATCGGACAGTGACCGGGGAGCTGTTTTTT. It translates to CASSDRTVTGELFF.

The chain recombines TRBV2 with TRBJ1-1, with D uncertain. Trimming shortened V by 2 bases and J by 4 bases, and 11 bases separated the two germline ends. In germline, CDR1 is SNHLY, CDR2 FYNNEI. CDR3 length equals 14 residues. The CDR3 sequence: CASSEMGSFTEAFF. In nucleotides, the CDR3 is TGTGCCAGCAGTGAAATGGGCAGTTTCACTGAAGCTTTCTTT.

The chain employs TRBV29-1 and TRBJ1-2; unclear D gene. The ends were cut back, 0 bases at V and 8 bases at J, with 7 bases in the middle. The CDR3 is made up of 11 amino acids. Germline lookup yields CDR1 SQVTM and CDR2 ANQGSEA. CDR3 residues: CSVEDLGGYTF. The CDR3 DNA follows: TGCAGCGTTGAAGATCTTGGGGGCTACACCTTC.

The chain uses TRBV24-1 and TRBJ2-3; 7 nucleotides line up with TRBD2. The CDR3 contains 18 residues. With V trimmed by 1 base and J by 0 bases, 9 bases remained unmatched. CDR1 and CDR2 (germline): KGHDR, SFDVKD. The CDR3 sequence: CATSDLKAGKGSTDTQYF. The CDR3 DNA sequence: TGTGCCACCAGTGATTTAAAAGCGGGAAAAGGGAGCACAGATACGCAGTATTTT.